This TCR beta chain was sequenced in a study of blood T cell repertoires in COVID-19. In the study overall: COVID-19 samples collected from the United States, Italy and Spain covered acute and convalescent phases. PBMCs, B-cell-depleted T cells, or T cells provided the cDNA or gDNA that made up the material.

Assay used: immunoSEQ multiplex PCR; TCRdb lists only in-frame clones, some missing. Of around 240,000 clones listed, about 86% were seen once; the top ten hold approximately 3%. Sequencing used peripheral blood. The sequence was collected from a woman aged 25 to 39 who had recovered from COVID-19.

The CDR3 here is CASSPGTVNSPLHF. The DNA of the CDR3 is TGCGCCAGCAGCCCCGGGACAGTCAATTCACCCCTCCACTTT. The V call is TRBV5-1, the J call TRBJ1-6, with 7 bases matching TRBD1. J was trimmed by 7 bases and V by 4 bases; bases with no gene match: 5. The germline CDR1 and CDR2 sequences are SGHRS and YFSETQ. The CDR3 covers 14 residues. Full variable domain (outside the CDR3, taken from reference TRBV5-1 and TRBJ1-6): KAGVTQTPRYLIKTRGQQVTLSCSPISGHRSVSWYQQTPGQGLQFLFEYFSETQRNKGNFPGRFSGRQFSNSRSEMNVSTLELGDSALYLCASSPGTVNSPLHFGNGTRLTVT.